This TCR beta chain was captured by sequencing in a study of blood T cell repertoires in COVID-19. The data were produced by immunoSEQ multiplex PCR, yet TCRdb's version contains in-frame clones alone and is incomplete. The sample shows hundreds of thousands of clones, around 87% of them seen only once. V lost 2 bases, J lost 1 base, and 9 bases lay in between. Per the germline V gene, CDR1 is SGHNT and CDR2 is YYREEE (reference sequence). This CDR3 is 15 amino acids long. This chain links TRBV5-4 with TRBJ2-2, with D perhaps matching TRBD1 (6 bases). The sequencing input was peripheral blood. This clonotype originated in a human donor in a cohort sampled during active COVID-19. The CDR3 loop is CASSLRTENTGELFF. The CDR3 region has the DNA TGTGCCAGCAGCTTACGGACAGAGAACACCGGGGAGCTGTTTTTT.